Listed below are T cell receptor beta chains from one sample, sequenced in a study of T cell changes during pregnancy in multiple sclerosis. TCRdb keeps only in-frame clones here, not all; method: immunoSEQ multiplex PCR. The sample holds over 70,000 clones; 85% to 95% are singletons and the top ten take approximately 4.5%. The specimen was peripheral blood, collected in the first trimester of pregnancy. Receptors originate from a female donor with multiple sclerosis, enrolled in a pregnancy study. The CDR3 runs from the conserved cysteine through the conserved F or W. Each record gives: J gene, D gene, V gene, clone size, CDR3 protein, CDR3 DNA. A D gene is named only where the DNA matches it firmly. Part of the rows lack a size; the others show once, few, many or a class for expanded clones.

TRBJ2-2 NA TRBV7-7 NA CASGVGTGELFF TGTGCTAGCGGAGTAGGCACCGGGGAGCTGTTTTTT
TRBJ1-2 NA TRBV7-2 NA CASSPSGNYGYTF TGTGCCAGCAGTCCATCCGGGAACTATGGCTACACCTTC
TRBJ2-1 TRBD2 TRBV7-2 NA CASSLSGGTHNEQFF TGTGCCAGCAGCTTGAGCGGGGGGACCCACAATGAGCAGTTCTTC
TRBJ1-2 NA TRBV9 NA CASSVGAGDGYTF TGTGCCAGCAGCGTAGGGGCAGGGGATGGCTACACCTTC
TRBJ2-2 NA TRBV7-2 NA CASSLGTPGSGELFF TGTGCCAGCAGCTTAGGAACCCCCGGGTCCGGGGAGCTGTTTTTT
TRBJ1-4 TRBD1 TRBV9 NA CASSVGGGTGYEKLFF TGTGCCAGCAGCGTAGGAGGGGGGACAGGATATGAAAAACTGTTTTTT
TRBJ2-1 TRBD2 TRBV7-2 NA CASSSAGLANEQFF TGTGCCAGCAGCTCCGCGGGACTAGCCAATGAGCAGTTCTTC
TRBJ1-2 TRBD1 TRBV7-6 NA CASSLVGQGARGYTF TGTGCCAGCAGCTTAGTGGGACAGGGGGCGCGTGGCTACACCTTC
TRBJ1-3 TRBD1 TRBV29-1 NA CSVVTGVDTIYF TGCAGCGTAGTGACAGGGGTGGACACCATATATTTT
TRBJ1-2 TRBD1 TRBV30 NA CAWSYGTGSGYTF TGTGCCTGGAGTTATGGGACAGGGAGCGGCTACACCTTC
TRBJ2-4 TRBD1 TRBV6-1 NA CASTETGANIQYF TGTGCCAGCACAGAGACAGGGGCTAACATTCAGTACTTC
TRBJ2-1 TRBD2 TRBV9 NA CASSVRLAEGGNEQFF TGTGCCAGCAGCGTCAGACTAGCGGAAGGAGGGAATGAGCAGTTCTTC
TRBJ2-3 NA TRBV7-8 NA CASSEITGTDTQYF TGTGCCAGCAGCGAGATAACAGGCACAGATACGCAGTATTTT
TRBJ1-2 NA TRBV29-1 NA CSVEVYQGSFYGYTF TGCAGCGTTGAAGTGTACCAGGGTAGTTTCTATGGCTACACCTTC
TRBJ1-5 NA TRBV27 NA CASSLGGFQPQHF TGTGCCAGCAGTTTAGGAGGGTTTCAGCCCCAGCATTTT
TRBJ2-3 TRBD2 TRBV5-6 NA CASSMGGLAGFTDTQYF TGTGCCAGCAGCATGGGGGGGCTAGCGGGGTTCACAGATACGCAGTATTTT
TRBJ2-7 TRBD2 TRBV5-1 NA CASSYGLAGGYDSSEQYF TGCGCCAGCAGCTATGGACTAGCGGGGGGATATGACTCGAGCGAGCAGTACTTC
TRBJ1-6 NA TRBV27 NA CASSLTYGGSPLHF TGTGCCAGCAGTTTAACATACGGGGGATCACCCCTCCACTTT
TRBJ2-1 NA TRBV4-1 NA CASSQDWGVGPNEQFF TGCGCCAGCAGCCAAGATTGGGGAGTTGGGCCCAATGAGCAGTTCTTC
TRBJ2-2 TRBD2 TRBV10-3 NA CAAGTTNTGELFF TGTGCAGCCGGGACTACGAACACCGGGGAGCTGTTTTTT
TRBJ1-1 NA TRBV4-1 NA CASRPNRGFTEAFF TGCGCCAGCAGGCCAAATCGGGGGTTTACTGAAGCTTTCTTT
TRBJ1-5 TRBD1 TRBV19 NA CASSTGRGLGNQPQHF TGTGCCAGTAGTACGGGCAGGGGGCTCGGCAATCAGCCCCAGCATTTT
TRBJ1-6 TRBD1 TRBV7-3 NA CASSLAGGQGALFSPLHF TGTGCCAGCAGCTTAGCGGGGGGACAGGGGGCTTTGTTTTCACCCCTCCACTTT
TRBJ2-7 NA TRBV11-3 NA CASSLGSGDQQYF TGTGCCAGCAGCTTAGGTTCAGGGGACCAGCAGTACTTC
TRBJ2-1 TRBD2 TRBV11-3 NA CASSLGASGGNEQFF TGTGCCAGCAGCTTAGGGGCTAGCGGGGGGAATGAGCAGTTCTTC
TRBJ2-3 NA TRBV12-5 NA CKEEGTDTQYF TGTAAAGAAGAGGGCACAGATACGCAGTATTTT
TRBJ1-1 NA TRBV13 NA CASSSPRGGTEAFF TGTGCCAGCAGCTCCCCCCGGGGGGGCACTGAAGCTTTCTTT
TRBJ2-7 NA TRBV6-5 NA CASSEEIFHEQYF TGTGCCAGCAGTGAAGAGATCTTCCACGAGCAGTACTTC
TRBJ2-1 NA TRBV2 NA CATREFANEQFF TGTGCCACCCGGGAATTCGCTAATGAGCAGTTCTTC
TRBJ2-1 NA TRBV9 NA CASSVGSQGNEQFF TGTGCCAGCAGCGTAGGTTCACAGGGCAATGAGCAGTTCTTC
TRBJ2-3 NA TRBV11-2 NA CASTAGSGNTDTQYF TGTGCCAGCACCGCGGGGAGCGGTAACACAGATACGCAGTATTTT
TRBJ2-3 TRBD2 TRBV27 NA CATSDGFSGGPDTQYF TGTGCCACCTCGGACGGTTTTAGCGGGGGTCCAGATACGCAGTATTTT
TRBJ2-2 NA TRBV5-1 NA CASSSLTENTGELFF TGCGCCAGCAGTAGCCTGACAGAGAACACCGGGGAGCTGTTTTTT
TRBJ2-1 NA TRBV25-1 NA CASSESPSSYNEQFF TGTGCCAGCAGTGAGAGCCCGAGCTCCTACAATGAGCAGTTCTTC
TRBJ1-2 NA TRBV5-1 once CASSFQVWDYGYTF TGCGCCAGCAGCTTCCAGGTGTGGGACTATGGCTACACCTTC
TRBJ1-2 TRBD1 TRBV5-6 NA CASSPPGQGSRGGYTF TGTGCCAGCAGCCCCCCGGGACAGGGTTCAAGGGGGGGCTACACCTTC
TRBJ1-2 TRBD1 TRBV6-1 NA CASSEPGQGHGYTF TGTGCCAGCAGTGAGCCTGGACAGGGACATGGCTACACCTTC
TRBJ2-1 TRBD2 TRBV5-4 NA CASSISTGGGNEQFF TGTGCCAGCAGCATTTCTACCGGGGGGGGAAATGAGCAGTTCTTC
TRBJ1-5 NA TRBV19 once CASSISTKPQHF TGTGCCAGTAGTATAAGTACTAAGCCCCAGCATTTT
TRBJ2-3 TRBD2 TRBV5-1 once CASSDRTSGGADTQYF TGCGCCAGCAGCGACAGAACTAGCGGGGGGGCAGATACGCAGTATTTT
TRBJ2-3 NA TRBV10-3 NA CAISGSGSTDTQYF TGTGCCATCAGCGGCTCCGGGAGCACAGATACGCAGTATTTT
TRBJ2-1 NA TRBV19 NA CASTSSDEQFF TGTGCCAGTACCTCCTCGGATGAGCAGTTCTTC
TRBJ1-3 NA TRBV19 NA CAVQGSGNTIYF TGTGCCGTACAGGGAAGTGGAAACACCATATATTTT
TRBJ1-2 TRBD1 TRBV6-1 NA CASSEGTGATYGYTF TGTGCCAGCAGTGAGGGGACAGGGGCCACCTATGGCTACACCTTC
TRBJ2-1 TRBD2 TRBV13 NA CATRDGGALNEQFF TGTGCCACTCGCGACGGGGGGGCCCTAAATGAGCAGTTCTTC
TRBJ1-6 NA TRBV5-8 NA CASSLVSHQLHF TGTGCCAGCAGCTTGGTTTCACATCAACTCCACTTT
TRBJ1-3 TRBD1 TRBV27 NA CASRKTGLSSGNTIYF TGTGCCAGCAGAAAGACAGGGCTGAGCTCTGGAAACACCATATATTTT
TRBJ2-7 TRBD2 TRBV2 NA CASSEFGRLSYEQYF TGTGCCAGCAGTGAATTCGGGAGGCTCTCCTACGAGCAGTACTTC
TRBJ1-2 NA TRBV5-6 NA CASSQGDYGYTF TGTGCCAGCAGCCAGGGCGACTATGGCTACACCTTC
TRBJ1-1 NA TRBV6-6 NA CASSQDRLNTEAFF TGTGCCAGCAGTCAGGACAGATTGAACACTGAAGCTTTCTTT